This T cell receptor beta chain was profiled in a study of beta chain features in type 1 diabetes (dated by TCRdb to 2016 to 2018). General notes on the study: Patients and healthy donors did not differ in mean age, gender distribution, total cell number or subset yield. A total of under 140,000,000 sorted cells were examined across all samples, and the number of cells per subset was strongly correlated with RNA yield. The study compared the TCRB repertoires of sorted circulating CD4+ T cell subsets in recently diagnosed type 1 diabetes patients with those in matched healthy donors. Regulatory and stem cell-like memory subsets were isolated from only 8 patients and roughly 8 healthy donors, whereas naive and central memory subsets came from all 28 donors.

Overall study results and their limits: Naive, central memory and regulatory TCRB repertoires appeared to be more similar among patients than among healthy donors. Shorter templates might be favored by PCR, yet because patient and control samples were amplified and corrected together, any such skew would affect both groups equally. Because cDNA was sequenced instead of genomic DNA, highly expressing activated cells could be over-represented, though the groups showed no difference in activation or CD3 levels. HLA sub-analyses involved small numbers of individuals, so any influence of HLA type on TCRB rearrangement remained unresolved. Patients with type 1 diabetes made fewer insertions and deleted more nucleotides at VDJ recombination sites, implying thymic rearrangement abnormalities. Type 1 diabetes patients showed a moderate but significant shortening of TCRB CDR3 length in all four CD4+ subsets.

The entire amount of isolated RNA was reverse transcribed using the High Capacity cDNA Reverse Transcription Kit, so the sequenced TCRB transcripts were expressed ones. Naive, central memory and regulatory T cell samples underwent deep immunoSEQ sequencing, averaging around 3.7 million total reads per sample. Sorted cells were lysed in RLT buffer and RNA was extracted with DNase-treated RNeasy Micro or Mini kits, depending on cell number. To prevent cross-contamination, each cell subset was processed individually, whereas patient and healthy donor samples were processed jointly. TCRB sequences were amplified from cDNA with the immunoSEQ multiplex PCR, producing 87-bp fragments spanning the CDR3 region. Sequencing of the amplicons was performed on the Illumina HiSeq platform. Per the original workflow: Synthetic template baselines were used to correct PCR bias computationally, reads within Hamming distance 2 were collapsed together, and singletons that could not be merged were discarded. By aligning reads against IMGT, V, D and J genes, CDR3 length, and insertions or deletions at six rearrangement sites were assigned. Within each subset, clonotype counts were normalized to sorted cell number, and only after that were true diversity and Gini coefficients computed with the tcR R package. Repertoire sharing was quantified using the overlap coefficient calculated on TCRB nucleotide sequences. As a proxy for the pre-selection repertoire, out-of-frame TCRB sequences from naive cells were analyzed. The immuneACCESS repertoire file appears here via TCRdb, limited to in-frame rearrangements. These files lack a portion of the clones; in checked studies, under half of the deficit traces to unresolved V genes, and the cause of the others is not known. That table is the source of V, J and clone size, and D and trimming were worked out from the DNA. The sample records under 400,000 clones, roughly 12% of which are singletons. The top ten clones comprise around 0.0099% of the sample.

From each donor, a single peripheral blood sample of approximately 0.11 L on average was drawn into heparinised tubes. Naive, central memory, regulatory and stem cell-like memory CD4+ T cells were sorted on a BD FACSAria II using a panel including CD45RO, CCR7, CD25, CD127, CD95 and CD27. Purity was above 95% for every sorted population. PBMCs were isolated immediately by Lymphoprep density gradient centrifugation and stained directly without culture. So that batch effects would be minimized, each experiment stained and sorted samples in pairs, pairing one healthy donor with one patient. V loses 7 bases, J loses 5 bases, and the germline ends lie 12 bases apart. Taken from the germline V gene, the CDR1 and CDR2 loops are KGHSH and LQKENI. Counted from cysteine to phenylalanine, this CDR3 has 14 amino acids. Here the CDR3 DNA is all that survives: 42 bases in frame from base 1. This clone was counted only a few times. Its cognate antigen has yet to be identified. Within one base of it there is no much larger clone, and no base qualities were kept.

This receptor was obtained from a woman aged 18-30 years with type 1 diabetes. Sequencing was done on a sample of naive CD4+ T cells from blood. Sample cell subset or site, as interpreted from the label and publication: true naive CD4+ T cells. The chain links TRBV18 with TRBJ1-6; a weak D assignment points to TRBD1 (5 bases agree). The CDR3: CASLARADNSPLHF. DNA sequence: TGTGCCAGCTTAGCCAGGGCGGATAATTCACCCCTCCACTTT.